This record covers a single T cell receptor beta chain. The source of the sample is a study of immune evolution from preneoplasia to lung adenocarcinoma. Repertoires were generated with immunoSEQ multiplex PCR, while TCRdb's copy carries only in-frame clones and drops some. The repertoire holds over 11,000 clones, with more than 80% as singletons. The CDR3 is 12 amino acids. V was cut by 3 bases and J by 4 bases, with 6 bases left in between. CDR1 and CDR2 (germline): SGHTA, FQGNSA. Sequencing input: FFPE minimally invasive lung adenocarcinoma tissue. V gene TRBV7-2 combines with J gene TRBJ2-5, with D unclear. This sequence originates from a person aged 65 to 79 with lung adenocarcinoma. The CDR3 coding sequence is TGTGCCAGCAGCTTGCCGGGAGAGACCCAGTACTTC. It is translated as CASSLPGETQYF.